This T cell receptor beta chain derives from a study of blood T cell repertoires in COVID-19. Study overall: Specimens from acute and convalescent COVID-19 originated in the United States, Italy and Spain. PBMCs, B-cell-depleted T cells, or T cells provided the cDNA or gDNA that made up the material.

Clones were sequenced by immunoSEQ multiplex PCR, and TCRdb holds only the in-frame ones, with some missing. The data contain 150,000 or so clones, about four fifths of them seen just once; the ten biggest clones take up 7% to 10%. The source is a woman aged 55-69 years with COVID-19, enrolled during active disease. Sequenced: peripheral blood.

The chain's CDR3 is CASTTRRGTEAFF. Here the CDR3 DNA reads TGTGCCAGCACCACCCGCAGGGGCACTGAAGCTTTCTTT. V gene TRBV12-3 or TRBV12-4 combines with J gene TRBJ1-1; tentatively, D is TRBD1 (6 bases). Trimming took off 7 bases at V and 4 bases at J, with 13 bases between the two ends. The CDR3 has 13 residues.